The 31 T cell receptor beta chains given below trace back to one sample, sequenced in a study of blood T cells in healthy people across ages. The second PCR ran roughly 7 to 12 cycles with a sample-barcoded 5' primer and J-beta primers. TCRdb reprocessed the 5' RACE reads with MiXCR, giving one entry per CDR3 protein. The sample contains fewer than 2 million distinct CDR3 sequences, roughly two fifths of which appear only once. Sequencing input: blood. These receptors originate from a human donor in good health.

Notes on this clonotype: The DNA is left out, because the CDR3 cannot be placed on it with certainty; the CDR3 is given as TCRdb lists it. The CDR3 loop reads CASSLTVGDTQYFGHGYTF. The rearrangement links TRBV11-1 to TRBJ1-2; the table gives TRBD1 as D, unverified against the DNA. CDR1 and CDR2 (germline): SGHAT, FQDESV (reference sequence). The CDR3 is 19 amino acids long, termini counted.

CDR3 protein: CASSIRTRGYNEQFF. For the CDR3, the DNA is TGTGCCAGCAGCATAAGGACAAGGGGCTACAATGAGCAGTTCTTC. The rearrangement uses TRBV11-1 and TRBJ2-1; D possibly corresponds to TRBD1 (5 bases). The germline V gene has CDR1 SGHAT and CDR2 FQDESV (reference sequence). CDR3 length: 15 amino acids. V was shortened by 5 bases and J by 3 bases, with 14 bases between the two germline ends.

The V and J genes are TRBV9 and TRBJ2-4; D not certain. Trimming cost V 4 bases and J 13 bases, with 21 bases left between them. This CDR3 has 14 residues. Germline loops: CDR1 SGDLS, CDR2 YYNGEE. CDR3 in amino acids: CASSPVGPYNEQYF. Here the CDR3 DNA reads TGTGCCAGCAGCCCCGTAGGCCCTTACAATGAGCAGTACTTC.

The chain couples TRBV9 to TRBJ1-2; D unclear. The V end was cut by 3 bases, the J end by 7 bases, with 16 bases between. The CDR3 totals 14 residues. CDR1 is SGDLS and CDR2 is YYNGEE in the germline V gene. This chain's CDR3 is CASSELQGIGGYTF. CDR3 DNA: TGTGCCAGCAGCGAGCTACAAGGGATCGGTGGCTACACCTTC. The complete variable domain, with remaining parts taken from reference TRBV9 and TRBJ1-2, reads DSGVTQTPKHLITATGQRVTLRCSPRSGDLSVYWYQQSLDQGLQFLIQYYNGEERAKGNILERFSAQQFPDLHSELNLSSLELGDSALYFCASSELQGIGGYTFGSGTRLTVV.

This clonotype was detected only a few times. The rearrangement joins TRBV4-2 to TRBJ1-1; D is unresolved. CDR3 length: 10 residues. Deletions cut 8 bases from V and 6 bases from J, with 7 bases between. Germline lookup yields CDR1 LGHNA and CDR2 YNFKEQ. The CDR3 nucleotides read TGTGCCAGCGGTTTCCCTGAAGCTTTCTTT. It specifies CASGFPEAFF.

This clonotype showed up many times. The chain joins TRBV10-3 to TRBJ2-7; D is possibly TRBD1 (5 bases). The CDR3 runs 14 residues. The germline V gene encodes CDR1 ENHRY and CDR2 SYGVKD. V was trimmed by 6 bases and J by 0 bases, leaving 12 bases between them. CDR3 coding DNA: TGTGCCATCAGGAAGGGGAAAAGCTCCTACGAGCAGTACTTC. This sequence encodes CAIRKGKSSYEQYF.

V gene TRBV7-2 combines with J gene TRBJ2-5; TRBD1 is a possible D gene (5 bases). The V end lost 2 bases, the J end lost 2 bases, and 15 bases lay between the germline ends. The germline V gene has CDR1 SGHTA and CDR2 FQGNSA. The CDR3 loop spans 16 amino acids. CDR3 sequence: CASSLYVSRGQETQYF. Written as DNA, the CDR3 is TGTGCCAGCAGCTTATATGTGTCAAGGGGTCAAGAGACCCAGTACTTC. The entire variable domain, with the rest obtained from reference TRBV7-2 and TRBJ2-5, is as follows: GAGVSQSPSNKVTEKGKDVELRCDPISGHTALYWYRQSLGQGLEFLIYFQGNSAPDKSGLPSDRFSAERTGGSVSTLTIQRTQQEDSAVYLCASSLYVSRGQETQYFGPGTRLLVL.

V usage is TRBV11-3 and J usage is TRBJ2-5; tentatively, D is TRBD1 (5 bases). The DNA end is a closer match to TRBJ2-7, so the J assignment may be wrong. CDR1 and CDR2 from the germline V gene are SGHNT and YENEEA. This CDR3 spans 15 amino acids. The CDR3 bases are TGTGCCAGCAGCTTCCCCCAGGGTTCTGGGAACGAGCAGTACTTC. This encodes CASSFPQGSGNEQYF.

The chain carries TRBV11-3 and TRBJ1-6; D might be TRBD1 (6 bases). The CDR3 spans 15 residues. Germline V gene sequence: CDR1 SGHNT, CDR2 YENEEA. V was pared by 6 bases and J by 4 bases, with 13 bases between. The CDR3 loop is CASRETQGYNSPLHF. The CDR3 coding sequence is TGTGCCAGCAGGGAGACACAGGGATATAATTCACCCCTCCACTTT. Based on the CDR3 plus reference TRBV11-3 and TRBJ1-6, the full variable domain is EAGVVQSPRYKIIEKKQPVAFWCNPISGHNTLYWYLQNLGQGPELLIRYENEEAVDDSQLPKDRFSAERLKGVDSTLKIQPAELGDSAVYLCASRETQGYNSPLHFGNGTRLTVT.

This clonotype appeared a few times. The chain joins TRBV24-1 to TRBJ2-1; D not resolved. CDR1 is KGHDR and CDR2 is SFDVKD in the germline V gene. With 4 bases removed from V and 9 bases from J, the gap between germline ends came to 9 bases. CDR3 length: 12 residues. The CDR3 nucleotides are TGTGCCACCAGTGACACCCCGGGTGAGCAGTTCTTC. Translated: CATSDTPGEQFF.

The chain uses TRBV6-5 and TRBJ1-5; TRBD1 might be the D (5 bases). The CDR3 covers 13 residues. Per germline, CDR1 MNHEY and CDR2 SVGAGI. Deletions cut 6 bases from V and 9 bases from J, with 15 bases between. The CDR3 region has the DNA TGTGCCAGCAGCCCAGGGTTCGATCGGCCCCAGCATTTT. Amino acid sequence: CASSPGFDRPQHF.

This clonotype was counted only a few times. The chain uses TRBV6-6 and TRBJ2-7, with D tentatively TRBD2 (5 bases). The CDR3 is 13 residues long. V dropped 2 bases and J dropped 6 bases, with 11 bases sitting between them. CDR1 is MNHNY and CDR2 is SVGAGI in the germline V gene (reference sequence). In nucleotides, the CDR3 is TGTGCCAGCAGTTACAGAGGGTTCGGCGAGCAGTACTTC. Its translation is CASSYRGFGEQYF.

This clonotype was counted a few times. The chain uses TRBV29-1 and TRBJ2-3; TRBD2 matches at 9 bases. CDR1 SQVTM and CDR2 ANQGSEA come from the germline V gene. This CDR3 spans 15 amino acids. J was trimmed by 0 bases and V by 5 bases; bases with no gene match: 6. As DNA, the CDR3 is TGCAGCGTTCTCCCTAGCGGGGCAAGCACAGATACGCAGTATTTT. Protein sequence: CSVLPSGASTDTQYF.

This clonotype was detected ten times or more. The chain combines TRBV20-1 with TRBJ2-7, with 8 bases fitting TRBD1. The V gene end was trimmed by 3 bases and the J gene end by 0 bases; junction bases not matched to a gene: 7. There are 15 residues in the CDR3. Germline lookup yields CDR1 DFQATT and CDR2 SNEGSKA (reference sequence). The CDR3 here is CSARRQGIRSYEQYF. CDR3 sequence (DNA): TGCAGTGCTAGGAGACAGGGGATACGCTCCTACGAGCAGTACTTC.

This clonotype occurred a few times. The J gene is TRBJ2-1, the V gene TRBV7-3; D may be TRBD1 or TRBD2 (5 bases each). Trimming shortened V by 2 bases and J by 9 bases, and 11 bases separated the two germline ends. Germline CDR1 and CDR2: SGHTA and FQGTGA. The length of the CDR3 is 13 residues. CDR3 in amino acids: CASSLDSRGEQFF. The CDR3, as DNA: TGTGCCAGCAGCTTAGATTCGAGGGGTGAGCAGTTCTTC.

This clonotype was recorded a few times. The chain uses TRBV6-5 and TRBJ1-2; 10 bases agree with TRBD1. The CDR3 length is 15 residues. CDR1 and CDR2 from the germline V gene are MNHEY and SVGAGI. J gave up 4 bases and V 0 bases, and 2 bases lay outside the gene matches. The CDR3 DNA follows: TGTGCCAGCAGTTACTCCCGGGACAGGGGCTATGGCTACACCTTC. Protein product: CASSYSRDRGYGYTF.

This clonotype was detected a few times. The chain's CDR3 is CAGLSFDIQYF. For the CDR3, the DNA is TGTGCCGGTTTAAGCTTTGACATTCAGTACTTC. The genes are TRBV6-1 and TRBJ2-4; D is ambiguous. The CDR3 length is 11 residues. Germline V gene lookup returns CDR1 MNHNS and CDR2 SASEGT. V gave up 11 bases and J gave up 8 bases, with 13 bases separating them.

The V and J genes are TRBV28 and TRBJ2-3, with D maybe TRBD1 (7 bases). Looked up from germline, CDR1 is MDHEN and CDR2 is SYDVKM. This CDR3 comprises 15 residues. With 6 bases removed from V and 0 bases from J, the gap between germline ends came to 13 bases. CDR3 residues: CASSRGATSTDTQYF. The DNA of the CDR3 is TGTGCCAGCAGCAGGGGGGCCACTAGCACAGATACGCAGTATTTT.

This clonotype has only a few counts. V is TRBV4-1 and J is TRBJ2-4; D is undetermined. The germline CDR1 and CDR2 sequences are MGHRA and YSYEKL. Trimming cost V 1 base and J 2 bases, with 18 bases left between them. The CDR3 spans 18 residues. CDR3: CASSQGLVIGKTKNIQYF. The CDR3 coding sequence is TGCGCCAGCAGCCAAGGTCTGGTAATTGGTAAAACCAAAAACATTCAGTACTTC.

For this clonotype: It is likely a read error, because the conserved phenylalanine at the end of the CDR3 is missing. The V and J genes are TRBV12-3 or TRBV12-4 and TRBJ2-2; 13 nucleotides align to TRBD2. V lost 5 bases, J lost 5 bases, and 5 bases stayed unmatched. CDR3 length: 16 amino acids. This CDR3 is CASSTSGGAETGELFC. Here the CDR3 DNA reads TGTGCCAGCAGTACTAGCGGGGGGGCGGAGACCGGGGAGCTGTTTTGT.

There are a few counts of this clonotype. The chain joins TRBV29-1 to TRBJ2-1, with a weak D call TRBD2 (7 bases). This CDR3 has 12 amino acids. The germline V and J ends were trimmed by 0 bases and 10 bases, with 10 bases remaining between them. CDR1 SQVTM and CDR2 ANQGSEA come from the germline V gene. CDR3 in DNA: TGCAGCGTTGAAGAAGGCGGGGGCGAGCAGTTCTTC. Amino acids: CSVEEGGGEQFF.

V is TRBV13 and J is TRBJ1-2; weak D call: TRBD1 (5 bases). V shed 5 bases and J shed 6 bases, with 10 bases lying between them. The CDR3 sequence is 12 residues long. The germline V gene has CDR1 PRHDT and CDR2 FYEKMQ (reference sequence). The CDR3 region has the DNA TGTGCCAGCAGCAGGGGTGCTGATGGCTACACCTTC. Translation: CASSRGADGYTF.

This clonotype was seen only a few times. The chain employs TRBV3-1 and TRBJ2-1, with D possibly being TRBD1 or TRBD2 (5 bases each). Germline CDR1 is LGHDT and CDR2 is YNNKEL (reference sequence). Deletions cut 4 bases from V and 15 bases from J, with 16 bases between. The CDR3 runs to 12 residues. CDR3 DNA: TGTGCCAGCAGCCGGGACCACATCGGATGGTTCTTC. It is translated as CASSRDHIGWFF.

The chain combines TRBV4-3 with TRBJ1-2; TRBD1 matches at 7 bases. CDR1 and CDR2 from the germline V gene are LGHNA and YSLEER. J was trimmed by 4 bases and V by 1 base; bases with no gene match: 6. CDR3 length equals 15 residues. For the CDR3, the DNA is TGCGCCAGCAGCCAAGGCCCCAACAGGGGCTATGGCTACACCTTC. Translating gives CASSQGPNRGYGYTF.

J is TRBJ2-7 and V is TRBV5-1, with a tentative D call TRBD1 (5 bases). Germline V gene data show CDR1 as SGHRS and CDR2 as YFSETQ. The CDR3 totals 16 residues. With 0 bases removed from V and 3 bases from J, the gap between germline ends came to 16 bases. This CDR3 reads CASSLDAGSAFYEQYF. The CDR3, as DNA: TGCGCCAGCAGCTTGGATGCAGGGTCGGCCTTCTACGAGCAGTACTTC.

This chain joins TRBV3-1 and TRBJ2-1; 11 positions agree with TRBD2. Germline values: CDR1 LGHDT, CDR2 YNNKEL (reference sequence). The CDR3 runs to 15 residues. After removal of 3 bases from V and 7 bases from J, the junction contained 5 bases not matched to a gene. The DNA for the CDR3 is TGTGCCAGCAGCCACACTAGCGGGGGAGAGAATGAGCAGTTCTTC. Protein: CASSHTSGGENEQFF.

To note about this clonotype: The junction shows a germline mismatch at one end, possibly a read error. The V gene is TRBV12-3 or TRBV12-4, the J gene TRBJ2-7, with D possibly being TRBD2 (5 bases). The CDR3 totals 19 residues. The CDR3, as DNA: TGTGCCAGTAGTTTGTACCGGGTAGCGAGCCAAGACCTCACCTACGAGCAGTACTTC. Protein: CASSLYRVASQDLTYEQYF.

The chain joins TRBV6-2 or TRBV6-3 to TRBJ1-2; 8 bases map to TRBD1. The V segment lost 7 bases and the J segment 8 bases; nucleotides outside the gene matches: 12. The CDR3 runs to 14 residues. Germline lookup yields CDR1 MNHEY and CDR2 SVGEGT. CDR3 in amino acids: CASNKNQGAGGYTF. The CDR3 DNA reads TGTGCCAGCAACAAAAATCAGGGGGCTGGAGGCTACACCTTC.

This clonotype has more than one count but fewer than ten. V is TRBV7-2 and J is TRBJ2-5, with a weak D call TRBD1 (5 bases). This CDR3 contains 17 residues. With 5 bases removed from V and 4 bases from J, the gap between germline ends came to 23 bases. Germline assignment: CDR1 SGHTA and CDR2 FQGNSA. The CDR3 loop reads CASSLIVGQGSTETQYF. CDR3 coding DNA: TGTGCCAGCAGCCTAATAGTGGGGCAGGGAAGCACAGAGACCCAGTACTTC.

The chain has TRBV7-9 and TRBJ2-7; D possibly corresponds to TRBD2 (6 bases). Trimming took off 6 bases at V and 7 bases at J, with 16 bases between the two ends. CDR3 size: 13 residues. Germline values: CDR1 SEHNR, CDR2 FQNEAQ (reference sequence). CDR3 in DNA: TGTGCCAGCAGTCAAATTGGGGGGAGGGAGCAGTACTTC. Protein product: CASSQIGGREQYF.

CDR3 in DNA: TGCGCCAGCAGGGAACAGGGACTGGATGAAAAACTGTTTTTT. Translated, it gives CASREQGLDEKLFF. The V call is TRBV5-1, the J call TRBJ1-4; the D gene is possibly TRBD1 (6 bases). Germline CDR1 SGHRS, CDR2 YFSETQ. The CDR3 runs to 14 residues. Trimming removed 5 bases at V and 6 bases at J, with 14 bases between.